These 23 T cell receptor beta chains were sequenced from one sample in a study of cytomegalovirus exposure and HLA in healthy donors. 13 Jbeta primers and 60 Vbeta primers were used for the PCR. Data came from immunoSEQ multiplex PCR; TCRdb stores just in-frame clones and leaves some out. The sample contains approximately 160,000 clones, 77% of which appear only once. The material sequenced was PBMCs. These receptors were collected from a woman in her thirties in good health and CMV-seronegative.

The chain recombines TRBV19 with TRBJ1-2; no definite D call. V dropped 3 bases and J dropped 8 bases, with 7 bases sitting between them. Germline lookup yields CDR1 LNHDA and CDR2 SQIVND (reference sequence). The CDR3 totals 11 residues. Written as DNA, the CDR3 is TGTGCCAGTAGTATCGGGAAGGGCTACACCTTC. Amino acid sequence: CASSIGKGYTF.

This clone is a singleton in its sample. CDR3 sequence: CASSDGTSGREQYF. DNA for the CDR3: TGCGCCAGCAGCGACGGGACTAGCGGGCGCGAGCAGTACTTC. The rearrangement links TRBV5-1 to TRBJ2-7; 12 bases are shared with TRBD2. This CDR3 has 14 amino acids. Germline values: CDR1 SGHRS, CDR2 YFSETQ. J was trimmed by 6 bases and V by 4 bases; bases with no gene match: 5.

The gene calls are TRBV4-3 and TRBJ2-1; D is perhaps TRBD2 (6 bases). CDR1 is LGHNA, CDR2 YSLEER, per germline. V was trimmed by 4 bases and J by 4 bases, leaving 14 bases between them. The CDR3 extends over 15 amino acids. This chain's CDR3 is CASSRGGSGYNEQFF. The CDR3 DNA sequence: TGCGCCAGCAGCCGTGGGGGTAGCGGATACAATGAGCAGTTCTTC.

This chain joins TRBV2 and TRBJ2-1; 7 bases line up with TRBD2. The CDR3 spans 16 residues. CDR1 SNHLY and CDR2 FYNNEI come from the germline V gene. V lost 5 bases and J lost 6; bases outside the gene matches: 13. CDR3 in DNA: TGTGCCAGCAGTCATCTTCCTCTGGGAGGGCCCAATGAGCAGTTCTTC. Translating it yields CASSHLPLGGPNEQFF.

This clone has just a few counts. The chain carries TRBV6-6 and TRBJ1-4; 7 nucleotides align to TRBD1. Per germline, CDR1 MNHNY and CDR2 SVGAGI (reference sequence). The CDR3 is 14 amino acids. The V segment lost 4 bases and the J segment 12 bases; nucleotides outside the gene matches: 11. As DNA, the CDR3 is TGTGCCAGCAGTTCCGACAGGGCCTTAGGGCAACTGTTTTTT. This encodes CASSSDRALGQLFF.

The table lists this clone with a few counts. This chain links TRBV2 with TRBJ1-2; D uncertain. The CDR3 extends over 13 amino acids. V was pared by 6 bases and J by 8 bases, with 16 bases between. Germline assignment: CDR1 SNHLY and CDR2 FYNNEI. CDR3 bases: TGTGCCAGCAGGAGTGGGAGGGAGGGCGGCTACACCTTC. It encodes CASRSGREGGYTF.

The genes are TRBV18 and TRBJ1-1, with a possible D match to TRBD1 (5 bases). V was trimmed by 2 bases and J by 8 bases, leaving 15 bases between them. This CDR3 comprises 14 residues. Germline V gene sequence: CDR1 KGHSH, CDR2 LQKENI. Here the CDR3 reads CASSPAGPWNEAFF. As DNA, the CDR3 is TGTGCCAGCTCACCAGCAGGGCCGTGGAACGAAGCTTTCTTT.

This clone was found once. V and J are TRBV4-2 and TRBJ1-4; 7 positions match TRBD1. The CDR3 length is 16 residues. J gave up 4 bases and V 1 base, and 6 bases lay outside the gene matches. Germline values: CDR1 LGHNA, CDR2 YNFKEQ. Here the CDR3 DNA reads TGTGCCAGCAGCCAAGGAGGGGCAGGGGGTAATGAAAAACTGTTTTTT. This translates into CASSQGGAGGNEKLFF.

The chain uses TRBV7-6 and TRBJ2-4; no clear D gene. Germline assignment: CDR1 SGHVS and CDR2 FNYEAQ. V was pared by 5 bases and J by 1 base, with 12 bases between. CDR3 length equals 15 residues. CDR3 sequence reads: CASSLSPLAKNIQYF. CDR3 nucleotide sequence: TGTGCCAGCAGCCTCAGTCCTTTGGCCAAAAACATTCAGTACTTC. Variable domain in full (rest from reference TRBV7-6 and TRBJ2-4): GAGVSQSPRYKVTKRGQDVALRCDPISGHVSLYWYRQALGQGPEFLTYFNYEAQQDKSGLPNDRFSAERPEGSISTLTIQRTEQRDSAMYRCASSLSPLAKNIQYFGAGTRLSVL.

This clone has just one count. The chain links TRBV25-1 to TRBJ2-5; D possibly corresponds to TRBD2 (6 bases). Germline assignment: CDR1 MGHDK and CDR2 SYGVNS. With 8 bases removed from V and 5 bases from J, the gap between germline ends came to 15 bases. The CDR3 is 13 residues long. The chain's CDR3 is CASLGGGGETQYF. In nucleotides, the CDR3 is TGTGCCAGCTTGGGAGGTGGGGGGGAGACCCAGTACTTC. Combining the CDR3 with reference TRBV25-1 and TRBJ2-5 gives the whole variable domain EADIYQTPRYLVIGTGKKITLECSQTMGHDKMYWYQQDPGMELHLIHYSYGVNSTEKGDLSSESTVSRIRTEHFPLTLESARPSHTSQYLCASLGGGGETQYFGPGTRLLVL.

This clone was counted a few times. The chain couples TRBV4-3 to TRBJ2-7; 11 bases line up with TRBD2. Trimming at V came to 0 bases and at J to 2 bases, leaving 6 bases not matched to a gene. The CDR3 covers 17 residues. Germline V gene data show CDR1 as LGHNA and CDR2 as YSLEER. CDR3 DNA: TGCGCCAGCAGCCAAGATCTGGAGGGACTAGCGGCCTACGAGCAGTACTTC. Translating it yields CASSQDLEGLAAYEQYF.

The rearrangement links TRBV27 to TRBJ2-5; possible D gene TRBD2, 6 bases. Germline loops: CDR1 MNHEY, CDR2 SMNVEV (reference sequence). V dropped 4 bases and J dropped 5 bases, with 11 bases sitting between them. The CDR3 has 13 amino acids. CDR3 DNA sequence: TGTGCCAGCAGTTCTACTAGCTATGAGACCCAGTACTTC. Protein sequence: CASSSTSYETQYF.

Regarding this clone: The limits of the CDR3 on the DNA are not certain, so only TCRdb's listed CDR3 is given. This chain connects TRBV30 to TRBJ1-2. Germline V gene sequence: CDR1 GTSNPN, CDR2 SVGIG (reference sequence). The CDR3 totals 12 residues, both ends included. CDR3 residues: CAWISDFGSGTF.

The chain's CDR3 is CASTDRVHEQYF. The CDR3 DNA reads as TGTGCCAGCACAGACAGGGTCCACGAGCAGTACTTC. The V gene is TRBV6-5, the J gene TRBJ2-7, with 7 positions matching TRBD1. The CDR3 totals 12 residues. Germline CDR1 MNHEY, CDR2 SVGAGI. Trimming cost V 7 bases and J 5 bases; bases outside gene matches: 5.

J is TRBJ2-7 and V is TRBV30, with a possible D match to TRBD2 (5 bases). Germline V CDR1 and CDR2: GTSNPN, SVGIG (reference sequence). V was shortened by 4 bases and J by 7 bases, with 11 bases between the two germline ends. CDR3 size: 11 residues. The CDR3 sequence is CAWTAGGEQYF. The CDR3 DNA is TGTGCCTGGACGGCGGGCGGGGAGCAGTACTTC.

A single count supports this clone. CDR3 DNA: TGTGCCAGCAGCTCCAGGGGAGGGGGCACTGAAGCTTTCTTT. This encodes CASSSRGGGTEAFF. The V and J genes are TRBV5-8 and TRBJ1-1; possibly TRBD1 for D (6 bases). With 3 bases removed from V and 4 bases from J, the gap between germline ends came to 13 bases. Germline CDR1 reads SGHTS; CDR2 reads YDEGEE. This CDR3 is built from 14 residues.

The chain recombines TRBV5-1 with TRBJ1-1, with D maybe TRBD1 (5 bases). V was trimmed by 2 bases and J by 1 base, leaving 9 bases between them. Germline assignment: CDR1 SGHRS and CDR2 YFSETQ. The CDR3 contains 14 residues. The CDR3 here is CASSLGRANTEAFF. In DNA form, the CDR3 reads TGCGCCAGCAGCTTAGGCAGGGCGAACACTGAAGCTTTCTTT.

This clone was seen a few times. The gene calls are TRBV9 and TRBJ1-1; D is unresolved. There are 14 residues in the CDR3. With 0 bases removed from V and 2 bases from J, the gap between germline ends came to 8 bases. Germline V gives CDR1 SGDLS, CDR2 YYNGEE. The CDR3 reads CASSVVVENTEAFF. The CDR3 coding sequence is TGTGCCAGCAGCGTAGTGGTAGAAAACACTGAAGCTTTCTTT. Full variable domain (outside the CDR3, taken from reference TRBV9 and TRBJ1-1): DSGVTQTPKHLITATGQRVTLRCSPRSGDLSVYWYQQSLDQGLQFLIQYYNGEERAKGNILERFSAQQFPDLHSELNLSSLELGDSALYFCASSVVVENTEAFFGQGTRLTVV.

The chain is built from TRBV5-1 and TRBJ2-2; D may be TRBD2 (5 bases). The CDR3 runs to 16 residues. Between the trimmed V and J ends, which lost 0 bases and 0 bases, there was a span of 9 bases. The V gene's germline CDR1 is SGHRS and CDR2 YFSETQ. CDR3 nucleotides: TGCGCCAGCAGCTTGGCCGGACTTACGAACACCGGGGAGCTGTTTTTT. It encodes CASSLAGLTNTGELFF.

The gene calls are TRBV5-1 and TRBJ2-7, with D possibly matching TRBD2 (6 bases). The CDR3 is made up of 13 amino acids. Germline V CDR1 and CDR2: SGHRS, YFSETQ. The V gene lost 7 bases and the J gene lost 3 bases, with 14 bases spanning the gap. CDR3 region: CASYDGGGYEQYF. CDR3 DNA sequence: TGCGCCAGCTACGACGGGGGAGGCTACGAGCAGTACTTC.

CDR3 sequence: CASGLVRGEVYNEQFF. CDR3 DNA sequence: TGTGCTAGTGGTTTGGTACGAGGGGAGGTTTACAATGAGCAGTTCTTC. The chain has TRBV12-5 and TRBJ2-1; possibly TRBD2 for D (6 bases). The germline V gene has CDR1 LGHNT and CDR2 FRNRAP. The CDR3 is 16 residues long. Trimming shortened V by 0 bases and J by 4 bases, and 13 bases separated the two germline ends. The full variable domain, its missing parts supplied by reference TRBV12-5 and TRBJ2-1, is DARVTQTPRHKVTEMGQEVTMRCQPILGHNTVFWYRQTMMQGLELLAYFRNRAPLDDSGMPKDRFSAEMPDATLATLKIQPSEPRDSAVYFCASGLVRGEVYNEQFFGPGTRLTVL.

The chain links TRBV29-1 to TRBJ1-1; D uncertain. This CDR3 comprises 11 residues. CDR1 SQVTM and CDR2 ANQGSEA come from the germline V gene. Trimming took 5 bases from V and 1 from J, leaving 5 bases between them. This chain's CDR3 is CSVHKNTEAFF. The CDR3 DNA reads as TGCAGCGTTCACAAGAACACTGAAGCTTTCTTT.

In its sample, this clone was seen a few times. The chain links TRBV6-5 to TRBJ2-3; possible D gene TRBD2, 5 bases. Trimming cost V 8 bases and J 4 bases, with 13 bases left between them. The CDR3 totals 13 residues. Germline CDR1 is MNHEY and CDR2 is SVGAGI. The CDR3 DNA is TGTGCCAGCTCCCCACCCGGGGCAGATACGCAGTATTTT. It is translated as CASSPPGADTQYF.